The clone carrying this T cell receptor (beta chain) was detected many times. The antigen remains undetermined. Unique molecular identifiers were incorporated during preparation of the TCRbeta library. TCRdb redid the calling of the PCR reads with MiXCR, one entry per CDR3 protein. The table shows more than 85,000 distinct CDR3 sequences, with about 6% occurring only once. The source of the sample is a study of T-cell reconstitution after alpha-beta-depleted transplantation in children. Study-wide points: The study reportedly traced alpha-beta T cells about two months after transplant to several hundred expanded graft clones.

Germline-derived CDR1 and CDR2 are SGDLS and YYNGEE. The CDR3 runs 15 residues. Trimming cost V 0 bases and J 4 bases, with 14 bases left between them. The sample here was PBMCs, mostly from graft donor cells, taken 60 days after TCRalphabeta/CD19-depleted stem cell transplant. This receptor was taken from a female patient aged 2-15 years who had a stem cell transplant for Fanconi anemia, so the T cells may come from the graft donor. The chain joins TRBV9 to TRBJ2-7; no reliable D call. DNA of the CDR3: TGTGCCAGCAGCGTAGCCCCAAATTTAGCATACGAGCAGTACTTC. Its translation: CASSVAPNLAYEQYF.